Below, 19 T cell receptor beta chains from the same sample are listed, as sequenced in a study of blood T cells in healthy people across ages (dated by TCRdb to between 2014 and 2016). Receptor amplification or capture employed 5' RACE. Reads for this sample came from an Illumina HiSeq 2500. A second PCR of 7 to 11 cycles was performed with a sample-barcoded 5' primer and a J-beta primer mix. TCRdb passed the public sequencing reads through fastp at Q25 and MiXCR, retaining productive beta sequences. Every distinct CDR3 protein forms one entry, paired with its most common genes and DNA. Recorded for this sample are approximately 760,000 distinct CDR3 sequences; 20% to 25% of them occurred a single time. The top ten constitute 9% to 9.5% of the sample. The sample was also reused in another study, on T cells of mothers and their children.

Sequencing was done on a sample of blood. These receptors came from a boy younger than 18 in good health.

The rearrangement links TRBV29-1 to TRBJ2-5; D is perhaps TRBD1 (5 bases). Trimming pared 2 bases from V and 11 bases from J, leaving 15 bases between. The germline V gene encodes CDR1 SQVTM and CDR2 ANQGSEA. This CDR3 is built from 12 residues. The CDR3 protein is CSVESWQGQQYF. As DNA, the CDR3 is TGCAGCGTTGAAAGTTGGCAGGGTCAGCAGTACTTC.

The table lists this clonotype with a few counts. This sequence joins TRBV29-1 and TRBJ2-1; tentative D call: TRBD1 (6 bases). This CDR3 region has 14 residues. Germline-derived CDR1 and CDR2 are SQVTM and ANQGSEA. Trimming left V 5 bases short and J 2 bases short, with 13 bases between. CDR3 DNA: TGCAGCGTTAAAGGGTGGGACACCTACAATGAGCAGTTCTTC. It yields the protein CSVKGWDTYNEQFF.

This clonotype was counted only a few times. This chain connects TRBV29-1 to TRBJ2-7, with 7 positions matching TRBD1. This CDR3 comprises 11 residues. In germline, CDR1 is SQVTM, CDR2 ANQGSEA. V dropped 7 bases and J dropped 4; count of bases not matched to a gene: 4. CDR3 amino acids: CSGRDSYEQYF. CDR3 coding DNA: TGCAGCGGAAGGGACAGTTACGAGCAGTACTTC.

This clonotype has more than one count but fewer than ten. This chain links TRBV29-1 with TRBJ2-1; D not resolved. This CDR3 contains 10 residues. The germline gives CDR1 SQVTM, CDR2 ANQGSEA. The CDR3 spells CSVSGLEQFF. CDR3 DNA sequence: TGCAGTGTCTCTGGGCTAGAGCAGTTCTTC.

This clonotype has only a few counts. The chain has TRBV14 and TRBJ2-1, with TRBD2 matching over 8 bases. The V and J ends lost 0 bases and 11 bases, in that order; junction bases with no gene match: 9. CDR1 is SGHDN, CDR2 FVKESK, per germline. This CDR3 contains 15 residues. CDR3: CASSQEGRTSPKQFF. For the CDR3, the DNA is TGTGCCAGCAGCCAAGAAGGAAGGACTAGCCCAAAGCAGTTCTTC. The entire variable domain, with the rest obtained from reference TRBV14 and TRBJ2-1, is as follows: EAGVTQFPSHSVIEKGQTVTLRCDPISGHDNLYWYRRVMGKEIKFLLHFVKESKQDESGMPNNRFLAERTGGTYSTLKVQPAELEDSGVYFCASSQEGRTSPKQFFGPGTRLTVL.

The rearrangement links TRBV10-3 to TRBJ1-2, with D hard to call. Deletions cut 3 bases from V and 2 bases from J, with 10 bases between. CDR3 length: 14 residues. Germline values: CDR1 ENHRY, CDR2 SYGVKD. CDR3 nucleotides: TGTGCCATCAGTGATGCCTCTGGGAACTATGGCTACACCTTC. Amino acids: CAISDASGNYGYTF.

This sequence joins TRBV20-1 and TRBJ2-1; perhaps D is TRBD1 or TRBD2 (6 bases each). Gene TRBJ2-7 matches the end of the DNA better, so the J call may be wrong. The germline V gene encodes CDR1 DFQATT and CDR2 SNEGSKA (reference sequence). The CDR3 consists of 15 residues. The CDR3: CSAREGGGPSYEQYF. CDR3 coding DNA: TGCAGTGCTAGAGAGGGTGGGGGGCCCTCCTACGAGCAGTACTTC.

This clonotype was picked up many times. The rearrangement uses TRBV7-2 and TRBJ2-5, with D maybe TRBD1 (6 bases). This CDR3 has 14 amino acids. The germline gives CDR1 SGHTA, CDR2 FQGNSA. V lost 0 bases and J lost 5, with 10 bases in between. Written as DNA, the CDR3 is TGTGCCAGCAGCTTAGCGTCCCAGGGGGAGACCCAGTACTTC. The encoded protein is CASSLASQGETQYF.

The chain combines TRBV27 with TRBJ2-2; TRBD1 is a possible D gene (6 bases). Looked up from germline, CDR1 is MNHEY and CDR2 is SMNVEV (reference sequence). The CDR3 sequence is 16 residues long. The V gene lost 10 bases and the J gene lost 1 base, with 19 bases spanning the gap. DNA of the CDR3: TGTGCCAACAGCCCACAGGGATTTAGGAACACCGGGGAGCTGTTTTTT. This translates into CANSPQGFRNTGELFF.

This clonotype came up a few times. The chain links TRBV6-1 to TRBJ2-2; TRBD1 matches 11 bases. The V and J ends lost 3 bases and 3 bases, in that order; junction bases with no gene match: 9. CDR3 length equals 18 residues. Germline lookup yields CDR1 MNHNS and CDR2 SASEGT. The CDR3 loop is CASSDIPGQGVYTGELFF. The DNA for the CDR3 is TGTGCCAGCAGTGACATTCCGGGACAGGGGGTTTACACCGGGGAGCTGTTTTTT.

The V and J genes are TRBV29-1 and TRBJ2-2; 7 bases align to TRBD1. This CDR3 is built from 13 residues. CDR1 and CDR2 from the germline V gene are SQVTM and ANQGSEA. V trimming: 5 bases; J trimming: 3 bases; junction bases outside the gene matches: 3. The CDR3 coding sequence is TGCAGCGTTCTCGACAGGGACACCGGGGAGCTGTTTTTT. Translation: CSVLDRDTGELFF.

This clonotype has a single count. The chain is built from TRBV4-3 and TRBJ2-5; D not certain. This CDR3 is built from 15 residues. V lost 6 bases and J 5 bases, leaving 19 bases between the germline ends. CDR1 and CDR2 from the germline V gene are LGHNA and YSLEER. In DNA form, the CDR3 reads TGCGCCAGCAGTCGTATACCAGGTATCCGGGAGACCCAGTACTTC. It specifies CASSRIPGIRETQYF.

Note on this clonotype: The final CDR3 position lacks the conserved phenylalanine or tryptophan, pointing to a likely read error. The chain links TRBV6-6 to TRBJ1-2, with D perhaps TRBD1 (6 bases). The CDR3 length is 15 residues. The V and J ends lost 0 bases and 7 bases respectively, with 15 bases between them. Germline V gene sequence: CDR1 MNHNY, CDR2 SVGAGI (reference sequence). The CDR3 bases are TGTGCCAGCAGTTACTCGGGTCCAGGGGATGGTGGCTACACCCTC. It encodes CASSYSGPGDGGYTL.

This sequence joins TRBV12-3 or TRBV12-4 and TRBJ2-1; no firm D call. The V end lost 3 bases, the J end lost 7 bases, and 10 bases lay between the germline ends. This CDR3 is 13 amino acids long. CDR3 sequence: CASSFVPANEQFF. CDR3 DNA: TGTGCCAGCAGTTTCGTCCCAGCTAATGAGCAGTTCTTC.

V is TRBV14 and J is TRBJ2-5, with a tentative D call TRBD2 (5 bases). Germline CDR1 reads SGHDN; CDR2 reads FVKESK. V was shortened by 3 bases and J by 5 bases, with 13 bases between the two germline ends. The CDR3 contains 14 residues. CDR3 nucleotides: TGTGCCAGCAGCCAGGGAGTCGGGCTGGAGACCCAGTACTTC. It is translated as CASSQGVGLETQYF.

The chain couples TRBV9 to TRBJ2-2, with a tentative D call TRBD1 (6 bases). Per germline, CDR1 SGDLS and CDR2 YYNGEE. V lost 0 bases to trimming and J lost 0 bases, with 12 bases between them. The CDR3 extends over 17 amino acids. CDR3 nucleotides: TGTGCCAGCAGCGTAGAAGGGACACTCACGAACACCGGGGAGCTGTTTTTT. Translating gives CASSVEGTLTNTGELFF.

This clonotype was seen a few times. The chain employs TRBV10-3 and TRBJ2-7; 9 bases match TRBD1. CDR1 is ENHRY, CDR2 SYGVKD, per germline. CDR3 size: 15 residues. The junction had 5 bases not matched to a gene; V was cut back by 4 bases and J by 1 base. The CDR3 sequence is CAISGGQGISYEQYF. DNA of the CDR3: TGTGCCATCAGTGGGGGACAGGGTATTTCCTACGAGCAGTACTTC.

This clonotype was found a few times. DNA for the CDR3: TGCGCCAGCAGCCAACAGGGACAGGGAGACTACGAGCAGTACTTC. Protein product: CASSQQGQGDYEQYF. This chain joins TRBV5-1 and TRBJ2-7; the match to TRBD1 covers 9 bases. This CDR3 is 15 amino acids long. Looked up from germline, CDR1 is SGHRS and CDR2 is YFSETQ. J gave up 3 bases and V 4 bases, and 8 bases lay outside the gene matches.

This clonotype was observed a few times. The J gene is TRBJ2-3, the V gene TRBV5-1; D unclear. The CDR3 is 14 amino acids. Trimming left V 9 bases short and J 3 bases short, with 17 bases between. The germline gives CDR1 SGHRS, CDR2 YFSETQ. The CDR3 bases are TGCGCCACCAAGACTGGCGCCCAGACAGATACGCAGTATTTT. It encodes CATKTGAQTDTQYF.